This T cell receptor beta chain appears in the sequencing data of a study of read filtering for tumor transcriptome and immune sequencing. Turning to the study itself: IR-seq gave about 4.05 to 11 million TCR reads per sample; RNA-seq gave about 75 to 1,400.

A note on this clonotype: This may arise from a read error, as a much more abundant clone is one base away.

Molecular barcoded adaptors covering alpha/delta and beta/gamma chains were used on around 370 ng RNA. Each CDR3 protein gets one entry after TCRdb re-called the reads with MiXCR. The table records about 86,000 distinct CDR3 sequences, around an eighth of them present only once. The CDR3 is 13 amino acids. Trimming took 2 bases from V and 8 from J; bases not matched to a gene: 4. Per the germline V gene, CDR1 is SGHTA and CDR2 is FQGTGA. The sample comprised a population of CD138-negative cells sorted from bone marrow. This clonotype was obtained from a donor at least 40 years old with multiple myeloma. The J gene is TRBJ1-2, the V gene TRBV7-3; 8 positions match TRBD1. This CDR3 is CASSLGQGGGYTF. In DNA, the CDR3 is TGTGCCAGCAGCTTAGGACAGGGAGGGGGCTACACCTTC.